The table lists the clone carrying this T cell receptor beta chain with a few counts. These data come from a study of blood T cell repertoires in COVID-19. About the research overall: Material from acute and convalescent COVID-19 was sourced from the United States, Italy and Spain. T cells, B-cell-depleted T cells, or PBMCs provided the cDNA or gDNA that served as material.

Germline CDR1 and CDR2: MNHEY and SMNVEV (reference sequence). This CDR3 is 15 amino acids long. V dropped 2 bases and J dropped 4 bases, with 14 bases sitting between them. Per the original data handling: Amplification with reference gene primers provided the estimates of nucleated cell counts. Sequenced by immunoSEQ multiplex PCR; TCRdb stores in-frame clones only, minus some. V and J calls plus clone size are reproduced from that table; the DNA served to infer D and trimming. The repertoire holds 150,000 or so clones, with 80% to 90% as singletons. The sequenced sample consisted of peripheral blood. The chain combines TRBV27 with TRBJ1-1; D may be TRBD1 (6 bases). The TCR comes from an elderly man with acute or convalescent COVID-19. The CDR3 here is CASSLRRGAGTEAFF. The CDR3 nucleotides are TGTGCCAGCAGTTTAAGACGGGGGGCGGGCACTGAAGCTTTCTTT.